This is a list of T cell receptor beta chains from one sample in a study of Ad26.COV2.S vaccination and SARS-CoV-2 variants. Repertoires were generated with immunoSEQ multiplex PCR, while TCRdb's copy carries only in-frame clones and drops some. The data show hundreds of thousands of clones, around 90% seen once. The sample in question was peripheral blood, obtained in a trial of Ad26.COV2.S vaccine versus placebo. The receptors stem from a person aged 18-60 years who received the Ad26.COV2.S COVID-19 vaccine or a placebo. Both conserved end residues are part of each CDR3. A D gene is named only where the DNA matches it firmly. Clone size appears in some rows only: once, few, many, or a class for an expanded clone.

CDR3nt	CDR3aa	v_gene	d_gene	j_gene	abundance
TGCGCCAGCAGCTTAGACGGACGTAGGAACACTGAAGCTTTCTTT	CASSLDGRRNTEAFF	TRBV5-1	-	TRBJ1-1	-
TGTGCCAGCAGATCAATGAACACTGAAGCTTTCTTT	CASRSMNTEAFF	TRBV6-5	-	TRBJ1-1	-
TGTGCCACCAGTTCCCCGGACAGGGCGACCTACGAGCAGTACTTC	CATSSPDRATYEQYF	TRBV6-2/TRBV6-3	TRBD1	TRBJ2-7	-
TGTGCCAGCCAGGCCCAGGGAGGTTCCTTCAATCAGCCCCAGCATTTT	CASQAQGGSFNQPQHF	TRBV28	-	TRBJ1-5	-
TGTGCCAGCAGCCCTGATCAAACCGTCGAAGCTTTCTTT	CASSPDQTVEAFF	TRBV7-2	-	TRBJ1-1	-
TGTGCCAGCAGTCAGGGACTAGCGATCGAGCAGTACTTC	CASSQGLAIEQYF	TRBV6-2/TRBV6-3	TRBD2	TRBJ2-7	-
TGTGCCAGCAGCTCGCTAGCGGTGGGGAACGAGCAGTACTTC	CASSSLAVGNEQYF	TRBV7-2	TRBD2	TRBJ2-7	-
TGTGCCAGCAGCTTGACAGGGGTCGAAAAACTGTTTTTT	CASSLTGVEKLFF	TRBV7-9	TRBD1	TRBJ1-4	-
TGTGCCAGCACTCAAGGGAAATTGAACACTGAAGCTTTCTTT	CASTQGKLNTEAFF	TRBV18	-	TRBJ1-1	-
TGTGCCAGCAGGGGGGATTCGACAGGGAACACTGAAGCTTTCTTT	CASRGDSTGNTEAFF	TRBV2	-	TRBJ1-1	large
TGTGCCAGCAGCCCCCGGACAGACCCGAACACTGAAGCTTTCTTT	CASSPRTDPNTEAFF	TRBV9	-	TRBJ1-1	-
TGTGCCAGCAGCTCCAGAGTGGATTCACCCCTCCACTTT	CASSSRVDSPLHF	TRBV7-6	-	TRBJ1-6	few
TGTGCCAGCAGTGCGACAGGTCAGCAGCCCCAGCATTTT	CASSATGQQPQHF	TRBV25-1	-	TRBJ1-5	-
TGCGCCAGCAGCTCCCAGGGAGGCACCAAATACGAGCAGTACTTC	CASSSQGGTKYEQYF	TRBV5-1	-	TRBJ2-7	-
TGTGCCAGCAGTTTAGGTCAGGGGCTCGTTGGCTACACCTTC	CASSLGQGLVGYTF	TRBV28	-	TRBJ1-2	-
TGTGCCAGCAGTTTAAGGGAGTCCAATCAGCCCCAGCATTTT	CASSLRESNQPQHF	TRBV27	-	TRBJ1-5	once
TGTGCCAGCAGCTTAGTCGCGGGGCCCCTCGGGACCGGGGAGCTGTTTTTT	CASSLVAGPLGTGELFF	TRBV7-3	-	TRBJ2-2	-
TGTGCCAGCTCACAGGGCCCGTCGTCTAGAAATGAAAAACTGTTTTTT	CASSQGPSSRNEKLFF	TRBV9	-	TRBJ1-4	-
TGTGCCAGCAGCTTAGTCAGGGGAGGCACTGAAGCTTTCTTT	CASSLVRGGTEAFF	TRBV11-2	-	TRBJ1-1	-
TGTGCCAGCGCTAGCGGGGGAAGCACCGGGGAGCTGTTTTTT	CASASGGSTGELFF	TRBV6-5	TRBD2	TRBJ2-2	once
TGTGCCAGCAGCGCACGATCAGGGATCTTACAGCCCCAGCATTTT	CASSARSGILQPQHF	TRBV7-2	-	TRBJ1-5	-
TGTGCCAGCACCGATGGGGGAAGAAGACTATCCTCTGGGGCCAACGTCCTGACTTTC	CASTDGGRRLSSGANVLTF	TRBV2	-	TRBJ2-6	-
TGTGCCAGCAGTCTCACGTGGGGGGAGCAGTACTTC	CASSLTWGEQYF	TRBV12-3/TRBV12-4	-	TRBJ2-7	-
TGTGCCTGGAGTGTACGGACAGCTAACGAGCAGTACTTC	CAWSVRTANEQYF	TRBV30	-	TRBJ2-7	-
TGTGCCAGCAGCGCCGACAGGGGTGGAGAGACCCAGTACTTC	CASSADRGGETQYF	TRBV7-2	TRBD1	TRBJ2-5	-
TGTGCCAGCAGTTACGGGACAGGGGGAAACACCATATATTTT	CASSYGTGGNTIYF	TRBV6-5	TRBD1	TRBJ1-3	-
TGTGCCAGCAGGTCCAACGGGGGGGCCGGCGAGCAGTACTTC	CASRSNGGAGEQYF	TRBV7-9	TRBD2	TRBJ2-7	-
TGTGCCAGCAGCCCTAATCCGGACCTCTATGGCTACACCTTC	CASSPNPDLYGYTF	TRBV5-4	-	TRBJ1-2	once
TGTGCCAGCAGTTTGGGCGGCCCAGATCAGCCCCAGCATTTT	CASSLGGPDQPQHF	TRBV6-5	-	TRBJ1-5	-
TGTGCCACTAGTTCGGAACAGGGGTCCACTGAAGCTTTCTTT	CATSSEQGSTEAFF	TRBV27	TRBD1	TRBJ1-1	-
TGTGCCAGCAGCTTTGACCGGGACTTACAAGAGACCCAGTACTTC	CASSFDRDLQETQYF	TRBV2	-	TRBJ2-5	-
TGTGCCAGCCGAGCGTCCACAGATACGCAGTATTTT	CASRASTDTQYF	TRBV28	-	TRBJ2-3	-
TGTGCCAGCAGTTCTACAGGGGAGTTATCCTACGAGCAGTACTTC	CASSSTGELSYEQYF	TRBV27	TRBD1	TRBJ2-7	-
TGTGCCAGCAGCCGGACGCAGGGAGCCTACGAGCAGTACTTC	CASSRTQGAYEQYF	TRBV7-2	-	TRBJ2-7	few
TGTGCCACCAGCAGAGGTCTTTTGAGCGGTGAAACCTACGAGCAGTACTTC	CATSRGLLSGETYEQYF	TRBV15	-	TRBJ2-7	-
TGTGCCAGTAGCTGGGGACAGGGGGCATCCTACGAGCAGTACTTC	CASSWGQGASYEQYF	TRBV19	TRBD1	TRBJ2-7	few
TGTGCCAGCAGTTTAGCGGGAGGGCTGTCGAATGAGCAGTTCTTC	CASSLAGGLSNEQFF	TRBV28	TRBD2	TRBJ2-1	-
TGTGCCAGCAGCCAAGTAGGGGGGCCCACCGGGGAGCTGTTTTTT	CASSQVGGPTGELFF	TRBV3-1/TRBV3-2	-	TRBJ2-2	few
TGTGCCAGCAGTTTATTGGGGGCGGAGGCCGGGGAGCTGTTTTTT	CASSLLGAEAGELFF	TRBV28	-	TRBJ2-2	-
TGTGCCAGCAGTCGACCGGGACAGGCCAACTACGAGCAGTACTTC	CASSRPGQANYEQYF	TRBV5-4	TRBD1	TRBJ2-7	-
TGTGCCAGTACCCCAGACAGGGTCACCGGGGAGCTGTTTTTT	CASTPDRVTGELFF	TRBV19	TRBD1	TRBJ2-2	-
TGTGCCAGCAGACCCCCCGAGGGGCCGGTCACTGAAGCTTTCTTT	CASRPPEGPVTEAFF	TRBV28	-	TRBJ1-1	-
TGTGCCAGCAGCACGTTCCGGGACAGGGCAGCCTACGAGCAGTACTTC	CASSTFRDRAAYEQYF	TRBV7-9	TRBD1	TRBJ2-7	-
TGTGCCAGCAGCGTAGCACCCGACAGGATCCCTGAAGCTTTCTTT	CASSVAPDRIPEAFF	TRBV9	-	TRBJ1-1	-
TGTGCCAGCAGCTTAGTCCGGGGCTCCTACAATGAGCAGTTCTTC	CASSLVRGSYNEQFF	TRBV11-3	-	TRBJ2-1	-
TGTGCCAGCTCACCCGAGACGACTAGCAGCTCCTACGAGCAGTACTTC	CASSPETTSSSYEQYF	TRBV18	TRBD2	TRBJ2-7	-
TGTGCCTGGAGTGCTGCCCTGAGTATCTATGGCTACACCTTC	CAWSAALSIYGYTF	TRBV30	-	TRBJ1-2	-
TGTGCCAGCAGCCAAGAGGTAACTAGCGGGAGCGGTATTACAGATACGCAGTATTTT	CASSQEVTSGSGITDTQYF	TRBV4-2	TRBD2	TRBJ2-3	-
TGTGCCAGCAGCGTAGGGAACCAGTACGAGCAGTACTTC	CASSVGNQYEQYF	TRBV9	-	TRBJ2-7	-
TGTGCCAGCTCACCAACGGGGGCGGAGGTCACTGAAGCTTTCTTT	CASSPTGAEVTEAFF	TRBV18	-	TRBJ1-1	-
TGTGCCAGCAGCTTCAGGGACGCCGGAACCAAAGAGACCCAGTACTTC	CASSFRDAGTKETQYF	TRBV13	-	TRBJ2-5	-
TGTGCCAGCAGCCCATGGATGAACACTGAAGCTTTCTTT	CASSPWMNTEAFF	TRBV7-2	-	TRBJ1-1	once
TGTGCCAGCAAGTGGGACAGGGAGTTAACTAACTCTGGAAACACCATATATTTT	CASKWDRELTNSGNTIYF	TRBV28	TRBD1	TRBJ1-3	many
TGTGCCAGCAGCCCACTCGCGAGCCGGGACAGGAGCTCCTACGAGCAGTACTTC	CASSPLASRDRSSYEQYF	TRBV7-9	TRBD1	TRBJ2-7	-
TGTGCCAGCAGCCCGGGACCGAGGAACACCGGGGAGCTGTTTTTT	CASSPGPRNTGELFF	TRBV7-3	-	TRBJ2-2	-
TGTGCCAGCAGCCCAGGGACTGTCGGGGAGCTGTTTTTT	CASSPGTVGELFF	TRBV11-2	-	TRBJ2-2	-
TGTGCCAGCAGTTATGGGGCACAAGAATCACCCCTCCACTTT	CASSYGAQESPLHF	TRBV6-1	-	TRBJ1-6	few
TGTGCCAGTTATCAGGGGGTAGGTACTGAAGCTTTCTTT	CASYQGVGTEAFF	TRBV19	TRBD1	TRBJ1-1	-
TGTGCCAGCCCCCCCCCTCGCTCATGGGACACTGAAGCTTTCTTT	CASPPPRSWDTEAFF	TRBV28	-	TRBJ1-1	-